Listed below are T cell receptor beta chains from one sample, sequenced in a study of T cells after yellow fever vaccination. TCRdb re-called the 5' RACE reads with MiXCR, one entry per CDR3 protein. The sample records some 240,000 distinct CDR3 sequences, approximately 3.5% being singletons. This sample comprised PBMCs, obtained 15 days after the yellow fever booster vaccination. Receptors originate from a man aged 18 to 35 who received the YFV17D yellow fever vaccine. Both conserved end residues are part of each CDR3. The order of the fields is V gene, J gene, D gene, clone size, CDR3 protein, CDR3 DNA. A D gene is named only where the DNA matches it firmly. The size entry gives how often the clone was seen (once, few, many) or a class if it is expanded.

TRBV7-2	TRBJ2-5	NA	many	CASSLLVGATQETQYF	TGTGCCAGCAGCTTATTGGTCGGGGCCACTCAAGAGACCCAGTACTTC
TRBV20-1	TRBJ2-3	TRBD2	many	CSARDSGLAIDTQYF	TGCAGTGCTAGAGATAGCGGACTAGCAATAGATACGCAGTATTTT
TRBV20-1	TRBJ1-1	NA	many	CSARDSWGAFF	TGCAGTGCTAGAGATAGCTGGGGGGCTTTCTTT
TRBV9	TRBJ2-3	TRBD2	many	CASSAAGTRGPDTQYF	TGTGCCAGCAGCGCCGCCGGGACTAGAGGTCCAGATACGCAGTATTTT
TRBV25-1	TRBJ2-3	TRBD1	many	CASTDRGWTDTQYF	TGTGCCAGCACTGACAGGGGTTGGACAGATACGCAGTATTTT
TRBV7-7	TRBJ2-6	NA	many	CASSLMNGAGANVLTF	TGTGCTAGCAGCCTCATGAATGGGGCTGGGGCCAACGTCCTGACTTTC
TRBV7-9	TRBJ1-1	NA	many	CASSSGRQVNTEAFF	TGTGCCAGCAGCTCCGGTCGTCAGGTGAACACTGAAGCTTTCTTT
TRBV12-3/TRBV12-4	TRBJ1-4	NA	few	CASSLRDKLFF	TGTGCCAGCAGTTTAAGGGATAAACTGTTTTTT
TRBV25-1	TRBJ2-3	TRBD1	many	CASGDRGPTDTQYF	TGTGCCAGTGGGGACAGGGGCCCTACAGATACGCAGTATTTT
TRBV5-1	TRBJ2-4	NA	many	CASSPQGGAKNIQYF	TGCGCCAGCAGCCCTCAGGGGGGAGCCAAAAACATTCAGTACTTC
TRBV5-7	TRBJ1-2	NA	many	CASSFSVPYGYTF	TGTGCCAGCAGCTTTTCCGTCCCCTATGGCTACACCTTC
TRBV5-4	TRBJ2-5	NA	few	CASSLGTIKETQYF	TGTGCCAGCAGCTTAGGGACAATAAAAGAGACCCAGTACTTC
TRBV12-3/TRBV12-4	TRBJ2-2	NA	many	CASSPRDWNTGELFF	TGTGCCAGCAGCCCGCGGGATTGGAACACCGGGGAGCTGTTTTTT
TRBV20-1	TRBJ1-6	NA	many	CSAPPGGSPLGSPLHF	TGCAGTGCTCCCCCGGGTGGCAGTCCCCTTGGTTCACCCCTCCACTTT
TRBV20-1	TRBJ2-3	NA	many	CSARRGFGTDTQYF	TGCAGTGCTAGACGAGGATTCGGCACAGATACGCAGTATTTT